The present entry profiles one TCR beta chain with its context. This clonotype turned up a few times. Its antigen is currently not known. No base quality information exists; no much larger clone differs at one position. The library was built by means of 5' RACE. Sequencing was carried out with a NextSeq 500. To correct for sequencing error and PCR bias, the TCR library protocol tagged individual cDNA molecules with unique molecular identifiers. TCR alpha and beta chains were both sequenced, and the abundances of alpha and beta sequences in each sample were closely correlated with each other. On the authors' methods: V gene, J gene and CDR3 annotation of TCR sequences was performed with Decombinator V4. Expanded TCRs were defined as changing significantly between any two time points under a Poisson model with p below 0.0001. Abundances of TCRs were expressed as counts per million after normalisation to the total number of TCRs sequenced in each sample. TRAV1-2 paired with TRAJ12, TRAJ20 or TRAJ33 defined MAIT TCRs, while TRAV10 paired with TRAJ18 defined iNKT TCRs. VDJdb, accessed on 1 November 2021, was searched for TCRs annotated for CMV, EBV and SARS-CoV-2, and TCRs annotated for more than one antigen were excluded. The raw public data were reprocessed by TCRdb itself: fastp quality trimming at Q25, MiXCR clonotype calling, in-frame beta chains only. Identical CDR3 protein sequences are pooled into one entry, listed with their most common genes and DNA. These V and J calls rely on TCRdb rather than the paper's analysis. Here the sample has about 80,000 distinct CDR3 sequences; about 5% occur a single time. The ten largest clones capture under 8% of the sample.

A case-control design nested within a healthcare worker cohort in London, UK, was used, with weekly nasopharyngeal swab PCR tests and blood sampling performed. Healthcare workers were recruited between 23 and 31 March 2020, during the week of the UK lockdown, and were followed weekly for up to roughly 15 weeks. The data were taken from a study of early T cells in non-severe SARS-CoV-2 infection (dated by TCRdb to the early 2020s). Background for the entire study: Because TCR sequencing relied on bulk RNA taken from unsorted whole blood, pairing of alpha and beta chains was not possible. General study outcomes and caveats: VDJdb matching was skewed toward anti-spike CD8 responses and likely underestimated virus-specific expansions, missing private and CD4 specificities.

The CDR3 numbers 15 residues from cysteine through phenylalanine. Of the read, only the CDR3 DNA is kept; its 45 bases are in frame from base 1. V is pared back by 0 bases and J by 5 bases, with 11 bases lying between the germline termini. The germline V gene (reference sequence) provides CDR1 LGHDT and CDR2 YNNKEL. Recombination joined TRBV3-1 with TRBJ2-1, with an unclear D gene assignment. The source was whole blood, collected at baseline. This TCR came from an adult who was a healthcare worker with PCR-confirmed SARS-CoV-2 infection or an uninfected control (not recorded which). Read as DNA, the sequence is TGTGCCAGCAGCCAAGAACTCACCAGACACAATGAGCAGTTCTTC. Its product reads: CASSQELTRHNEQFF.